The rows below give T cell receptor beta chains drawn from one sample of a study of technical replicates of blood from several donors. Method: immunoSEQ multiplex PCR; TCRdb's copy keeps in-frame clones and lacks some. The top ten clones hold 9.5% to 11% of a sample with some 15,000 clones, approximately 86% of them seen once. The sample comprised PBMCs. The source of these receptors is a human donor in good health. CDR3s include the opening cysteine and the closing phenylalanine or tryptophan. The order of the fields is D gene, clone size, V gene, J gene, CDR3 DNA, CDR3 protein. A D gene is named only where the DNA matches it firmly. Some rows mark clone size as missing; the rest say once, few, many or name a class of expanded clone.

>-|once|TRBV30|TRBJ1-2
TGTGCCTGGCCCGCCGGGGGGGCGGATATCCTTGGCTACACCTTC
CAWPAGGADILGYTF
>-|once|TRBV6-5|TRBJ1-2
TGTGCCAGCAGTTACTCGTCAGGGGCGCGCGGCTACACCTTC
CASSYSSGARGYTF
>TRBD1|once|TRBV27|TRBJ2-7
TGTGCCAGCAGTTTACTGGTCGGGACAGAACCCTACGAGCAGTACTTC
CASSLLVGTEPYEQYF
>TRBD2|-|TRBV28|TRBJ2-3
TGTGCCAGCAGTTTAGCGGGGGGCGCGACAGATACGCAGTATTTT
CASSLAGGATDTQYF
>TRBD1|-|TRBV18|TRBJ2-7
TGTGCCAGCTCACCAGACAGGGGCATGTACGAGCAGTACTTC
CASSPDRGMYEQYF
>-|-|TRBV9|TRBJ1-4
TGTGCCAGCAGCGTAGGGGTAGGGGCTAATGAAAAACTGTTTTTT
CASSVGVGANEKLFF
>-|-|TRBV10-2|TRBJ1-6
TGCGCCAGCAGTGACCAGGTCTTTTCACCCCTCCACTTT
CASSDQVFSPLHF
>TRBD1|few|TRBV5-1|TRBJ2-7
TGCGCCAGCAGCTTAGGGACAGGACGAGAGCAGTACTTC
CASSLGTGREQYF
>-|-|TRBV10-3|TRBJ1-5
TGTGCCATCATCCCGACAGAGGGCAATCAGCCCCAGCATTTT
CAIIPTEGNQPQHF
>TRBD1|-|TRBV19|TRBJ2-1
TGTGCCAGTAGTATAGGACAGGGTCTCTACAATGAGCAGTTCTTC
CASSIGQGLYNEQFF
>-|-|TRBV21-1|TRBJ2-5
TGTGCCAGCAGCAAACCAGGAGGGACTAGCAGGGAGACCCAGTACTTC
CASSKPGGTSRETQYF
>TRBD2|few|TRBV27|TRBJ2-7
TGTGCCAGCAGTTTTCAGCCCGGACTAGCGCCGACCTACGAGCAGTACTTC
CASSFQPGLAPTYEQYF
>-|few|TRBV6-1|TRBJ1-1
TGTGCCAGCAGTCCAATGCCTTACACGAACACTGAAGCTTTCTTT
CASSPMPYTNTEAFF
>-|-|TRBV7-2|TRBJ2-7
TGTGCCAGCAGCCCAGGGGGAGCGGGTCTCTCCTACGAGCAGTACTTC
CASSPGGAGLSYEQYF
>TRBD1|-|TRBV7-9|TRBJ2-7
TGTGCCAGCAGCTCACAGGGGATCTCCTACGAGCAGTACTTC
CASSSQGISYEQYF
>TRBD2|-|TRBV7-2|TRBJ2-7
TGTGCCAGCAGTTCGACTAGCGACTCCTACGAGCAGTACTTC
CASSSTSDSYEQYF
>TRBD1|once|TRBV7-6|TRBJ2-1
TGTGCCAGCAGCTTAGCGGGTCGGACAGGGGGGAATGAGCAGTTCTTC
CASSLAGRTGGNEQFF
>-|-|TRBV5-4|TRBJ2-7
TGTGCCAGCAGCTTTGGAGGGTACGAGCAGTACTTC
CASSFGGYEQYF
>TRBD2|-|TRBV5-6|TRBJ2-5
TGTGCCAGCAGCTTGGGACTAGCGGGCGGACAGACCCAGTACTTC
CASSLGLAGGQTQYF
>-|-|TRBV5-1|TRBJ2-7
TGCGCCAGCAGCTCTCCTTGGATAGCGGTAATCTCCTACGAGCAGTACTTC
CASSSPWIAVISYEQYF
>TRBD1|-|TRBV7-8|TRBJ2-3
TGTGCCAGCAGCTTAGGGACAGGGGGTACGCAGTATTTT
CASSLGTGGTQYF
>TRBD2|-|TRBV19|TRBJ2-7
TGTGCCAGTAGTCCCAACGGACTAGCGGGAGTACCCGAGCAGTACTTC
CASSPNGLAGVPEQYF
>-|-|TRBV5-1|TRBJ1-5
TGCGCCAGCAGCTTGGATTCGGGGTATCAGCCCCAGCATTTT
CASSLDSGYQPQHF
>-|-|TRBV27|TRBJ1-4
TGTGCCAGCAGTTTCAGGGGAGAAAAACTGTTTTTT
CASSFRGEKLFF
>-|-|TRBV28|TRBJ2-7
TGTGCCAGCAGTCTAACAGGAGATAACTCCTACGAGCAGTACTTC
CASSLTGDNSYEQYF
>-|few|TRBV29-1|TRBJ1-4
TGCAGCGTCGGTGCAACTAATGAAAAACTGTTTTTT
CSVGATNEKLFF
>TRBD2|-|TRBV15|TRBJ2-7
TGTGCCACCAGCAGGGGGACTAGCGGGAGGCCCTACGAGCAGTACTTC
CATSRGTSGRPYEQYF
>-|-|TRBV7-6|TRBJ2-3
TGTGCCAGCAGCCCTAACCGGGCTAGCGCCGCAGATACGCAGTATTTT
CASSPNRASAADTQYF
>-|-|TRBV5-1|TRBJ2-7
TGCGCCAGCAGCTTGGAAGGGGGAAGTCTCTACGAGCAGTACTTC
CASSLEGGSLYEQYF
>TRBD2|-|TRBV7-9|TRBJ2-7
TGTGCCAGCGCGGAGCGGGAGGGGAGGGAGCAGTACTTC
CASAEREGREQYF
>TRBD2|-|TRBV5-6|TRBJ2-7
TGTGCCAGCAGCCTGGTAGGGGAGGGACCCTACGAGCAGTACTTC
CASSLVGEGPYEQYF
>-|-|TRBV28|TRBJ1-4
TGTGCCAGCAGTTTAGACAGACTGAATGAAAAACTGTTTTTT
CASSLDRLNEKLFF
>TRBD1|-|TRBV28|TRBJ1-2
TGTGCCAGCAGTTTTGTCCCGGGACAGGGAAACTATGGCTACACCTTC
CASSFVPGQGNYGYTF
>TRBD1|-|TRBV30|TRBJ2-7
TGTGCCTTCGGACAGGCTCCCTGGGAGCAGTACTTC
CAFGQAPWEQYF
>TRBD1|-|TRBV11-2|TRBJ1-1
TGTGCCAGCAGCCCCACCGTCGGAACAGGGGGCTGGACTGAAGCTTTCTTT
CASSPTVGTGGWTEAFF
>-|-|TRBV27|TRBJ2-5
TGTGCCAGCAGTGACGATGCAGGGGTGGAGACCCAGTACTTC
CASSDDAGVETQYF
>TRBD1|-|TRBV10-3|TRBJ2-6
TGTGCCATCAGTATGGGACAGGGAAACTCTGGGGCCAACGTCCTGACTTTC
CAISMGQGNSGANVLTF
>-|-|TRBV7-2|TRBJ1-2
TGTGCCAGCAGCTCGGGGTCCGGCTATGGCTACACCTTC
CASSSGSGYGYTF
>-|-|TRBV7-9|TRBJ2-1
TGTGCCAGCAGACGCAGGGGCAATGAGCAGTTCTTC
CASRRRGNEQFF
>-|-|TRBV6-1|TRBJ1-1
TGTGCCAGCAGTCCTACGGTGAACACTGAAGCTTTCTTT
CASSPTVNTEAFF
>TRBD2|-|TRBV6-5|TRBJ2-7
TGTGCCAGCAGTTACCTCCTAGCGGGAGGCGAGCAGTACTTC
CASSYLLAGGEQYF
>TRBD1|-|TRBV7-2|TRBJ1-5
TGTGCCAGCAGACCTCCGGGACAGGCCAATCAGCCCCAGCATTTT
CASRPPGQANQPQHF
>TRBD1|-|TRBV5-4|TRBJ1-3
TGTGCCAGCAGCCCCCAGGGGGCTTACGGAAACACCATATATTTT
CASSPQGAYGNTIYF
>-|few|TRBV4-2|TRBJ2-1
TGTGCCAGCAGCCTTGATTCGGCGCAGGGGGGCAATGAGCAGTTCTTC
CASSLDSAQGGNEQFF
>-|-|TRBV5-1|TRBJ2-2
TGCGCCAGCAGCTCCAGGGGGGTCGGGGAGCTGTTTTTT
CASSSRGVGELFF
>TRBD2|-|TRBV9|TRBJ2-5
TGTGCCAGCAGCGTAGGTCGGCGACTAGCGGGAGAGGGAGAGACCCAGTACTTC
CASSVGRRLAGEGETQYF
>-|-|TRBV19|TRBJ2-3
TGTGCCAGTAGTGCCGTAGAGGGGGGAGGGCCTCAGACGCAGTATTTT
CASSAVEGGGPQTQYF
>TRBD2|-|TRBV27|TRBJ2-2
TGTGCCAGCAGACTAGCGGGAGCAGCGAACACCGGGGAGCTGTTTTTT
CASRLAGAANTGELFF
>-|-|TRBV6-1|TRBJ2-6
TGTGCCAGCAGTGAACTAGGGGGAAGTGGGGCCAACGTCCTGACTTTC
CASSELGGSGANVLTF
>-|-|TRBV19|TRBJ2-1
TGTGCCAGTTCCACGGGAGCCTCCTACAATGAGCAGTTCTTC
CASSTGASYNEQFF
>TRBD2|-|TRBV27|TRBJ2-7
TGTGCCAGCAAAGAGACTAGCGGGAGAATCCACGAGCAGTACTTC
CASKETSGRIHEQYF
>-|-|TRBV2|TRBJ1-5
TGTGCCAGCAGGACGGACAGTCTTAGCAATCAGCCCCAGCATTTT
CASRTDSLSNQPQHF
>-|-|TRBV6-5|TRBJ2-1
TGTGCCAGCAGGTCAGGGCGCCGCGGGACCAATGAGCAGTTCTTC
CASRSGRRGTNEQFF
>TRBD1|-|TRBV9|TRBJ2-3
TGTGCCAGCAGCGTAGACAGGGGTGGAGATACGCAGTATTTT
CASSVDRGGDTQYF
>-|-|TRBV5-4|TRBJ2-1
TGTGCCAGCAGCACCGGACAGGAGCAGTTCTTC
CASSTGQEQFF